What follows describes a single T cell receptor beta chain. This entry comes from a study of kidney transplant recipient with SARS-CoV-2 infection. TCRdb independently ran MiXCR on the reads; one entry per CDR3 protein. The profile covers under 250,000 distinct CDR3 sequences, with about 28% appearing a single time and roughly 7% taken by the ten largest. The V gene's germline CDR1 is SGHNT and CDR2 YYREEE (reference sequence). The CDR3 covers 16 residues. Trimming took 4 bases from V and 4 from J; bases not matched to a gene: 10. The sequencing here drew on a blood sample, taken at baseline and on day 111 from a kidney transplant recipient. J is TRBJ2-5 and V is TRBV5-4, with 10 bases lining up with TRBD1. This TCR derives from a male patient aged 30 to 39 who had COVID-19 and was a kidney transplant recipient. Some T cells may be the graft donor's. CDR3 amino acids: CASSRGERTGGETQYF. The CDR3 nucleotides read TGTGCCAGCAGCCGCGGAGAGAGGACAGGGGGAGAGACCCAGTACTTC. Based on the CDR3 plus reference TRBV5-4 and TRBJ2-5, the full variable domain is ETGVTQSPTHLIKTRGQQVTLRCSSQSGHNTVSWYQQALGQGPQFIFQYYREEENGRGNFPPRFSGLQFPNYSSELNVNALELDDSALYLCASSRGERTGGETQYFGPGTRLLVL.